This record concerns one TCR beta chain sequence. As yet, its antigen is unknown. This entry comes from a study of PD-1 blockade in classical Hodgkin lymphoma. This CDR3 is built from 13 residues. Trimming at V came to 5 bases and at J to 5 bases, leaving 6 bases not matched to a gene. Germline CDR1 reads LNHDA; CDR2 reads SQIVND (reference sequence). This table comes from immunoSEQ multiplex PCR, and its TCRdb copy is limited to in-frame clones, with some not included. The table shows about 27,000 clones, with about 74% occurring only once. Each of the patients experienced relapse following autologous stem cell transplantation, and their brentuximab vedotin exposure differed. Purified CD4+ T cells were obtained from thawed PBMCs through magnetic negative selection. Whole-study findings and limits: At baseline, newly diagnosed patients reportedly showed less TCR diversity than healthy donors. Nivolumab initiated under 1 year post-ASCT led to patient exclusion.

The chain links TRBV19 to TRBJ2-7; 7 bases match TRBD2. This clonotype was sampled from a human donor with classical Hodgkin lymphoma. The sample was CD4+ T cells from blood, taken at baseline. In DNA form, the CDR3 reads TGTGCCAGTAGTGCTGGACTAGTCCACGAGCAGTACTTC. Translation: CASSAGLVHEQYF.